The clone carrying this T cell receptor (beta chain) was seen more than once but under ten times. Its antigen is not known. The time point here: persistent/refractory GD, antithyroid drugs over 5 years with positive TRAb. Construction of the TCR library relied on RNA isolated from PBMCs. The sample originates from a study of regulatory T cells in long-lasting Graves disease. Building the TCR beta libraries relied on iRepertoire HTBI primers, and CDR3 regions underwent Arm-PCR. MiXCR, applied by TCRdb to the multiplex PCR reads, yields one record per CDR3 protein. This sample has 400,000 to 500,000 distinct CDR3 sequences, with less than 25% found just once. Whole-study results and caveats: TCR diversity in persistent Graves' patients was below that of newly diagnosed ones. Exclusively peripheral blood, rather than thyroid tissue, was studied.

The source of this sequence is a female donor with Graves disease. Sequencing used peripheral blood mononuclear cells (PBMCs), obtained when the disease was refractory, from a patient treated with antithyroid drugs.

CDR3 in amino acids: CASSYGPGTYEQYF. The CDR3, as DNA: TGTGCCAGCAGTTATGGTCCGGGGACCTACGAGCAGTACTTC. The chain recombines TRBV6-2 or TRBV6-3 with TRBJ2-7, with D possibly being TRBD2 (5 bases). Per the germline V gene, CDR1 is MNHEY and CDR2 is SVGEGT. The V gene lost 3 bases and the J gene lost 2 bases, with 11 bases spanning the gap. This CDR3 is built from 14 residues.